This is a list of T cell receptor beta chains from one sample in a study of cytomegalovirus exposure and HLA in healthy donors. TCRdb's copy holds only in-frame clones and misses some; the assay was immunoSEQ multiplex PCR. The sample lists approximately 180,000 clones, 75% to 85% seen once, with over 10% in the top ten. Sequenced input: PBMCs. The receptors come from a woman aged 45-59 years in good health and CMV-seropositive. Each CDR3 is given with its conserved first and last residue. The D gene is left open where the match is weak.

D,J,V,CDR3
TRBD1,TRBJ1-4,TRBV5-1,CASSPTGLTSEKLFF
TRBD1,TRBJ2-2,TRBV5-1,CASSLDRGANTGELFF
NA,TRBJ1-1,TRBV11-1,CASSLEEVDRDTEAFF
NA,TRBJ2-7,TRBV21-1,CASSPRQGLYEQYF
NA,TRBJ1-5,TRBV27,CASSPVYGNQPQHF
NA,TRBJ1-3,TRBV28,CASSLLSRGGGPGDTIYF
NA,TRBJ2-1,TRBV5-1,CASSLQEYNEQFF
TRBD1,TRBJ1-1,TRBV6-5,CASRDRVPKSEAFF
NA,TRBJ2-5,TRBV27,CASSSLREIQETQYF
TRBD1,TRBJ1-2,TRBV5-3,CARMLEMIQGAETPNGYTF
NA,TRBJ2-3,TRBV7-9,CASSLVGADTQYF
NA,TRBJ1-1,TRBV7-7,CASSRRLDTEAFF
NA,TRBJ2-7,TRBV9,CASSKPGVDEQYF
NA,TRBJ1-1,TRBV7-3,CASSFDSFSNTEAFF
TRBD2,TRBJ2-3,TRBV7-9,CASNEAGGLDTQYF
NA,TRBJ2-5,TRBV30,CAWSRGPQETQYF
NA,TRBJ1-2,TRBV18,CASSPERSRGYTF
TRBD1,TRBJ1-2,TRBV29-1,CSVGKRQGAANYGYTF
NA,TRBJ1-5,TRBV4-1,CASSQGGLSNQPQHF
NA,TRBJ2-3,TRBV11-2,CASSLGGGGDTQYF
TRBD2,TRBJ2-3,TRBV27,CASSSLTSGGTDTQYF
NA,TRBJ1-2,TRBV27,CASSPRANYGYTF
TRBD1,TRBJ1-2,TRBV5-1,CASSGGGQGLYGYTF
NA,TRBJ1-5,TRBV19,CASSIDLVRTYNQPQHF
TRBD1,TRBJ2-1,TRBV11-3,CASSLDRVDEQFF
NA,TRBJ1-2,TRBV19,CATRALENYGYTF
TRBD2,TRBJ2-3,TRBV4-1,CASSGLAALTDTQYF
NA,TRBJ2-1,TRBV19,CATMGVYSYNEQFF
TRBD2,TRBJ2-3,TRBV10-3,CAISDSGVPSHSTDTQYF
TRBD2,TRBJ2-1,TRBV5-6,CASSFGLAGGLSSYNEQFF
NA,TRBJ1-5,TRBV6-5,CASSVSNQPQHF
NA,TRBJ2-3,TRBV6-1,CASRGADTQYF
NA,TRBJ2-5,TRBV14,CASSQEVSAQTQYF
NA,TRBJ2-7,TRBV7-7,CASSLTRGSEQYF
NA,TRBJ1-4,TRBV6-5,CASSYSRANEKLFF
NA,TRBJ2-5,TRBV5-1,CASSLVRLTVQETQYF